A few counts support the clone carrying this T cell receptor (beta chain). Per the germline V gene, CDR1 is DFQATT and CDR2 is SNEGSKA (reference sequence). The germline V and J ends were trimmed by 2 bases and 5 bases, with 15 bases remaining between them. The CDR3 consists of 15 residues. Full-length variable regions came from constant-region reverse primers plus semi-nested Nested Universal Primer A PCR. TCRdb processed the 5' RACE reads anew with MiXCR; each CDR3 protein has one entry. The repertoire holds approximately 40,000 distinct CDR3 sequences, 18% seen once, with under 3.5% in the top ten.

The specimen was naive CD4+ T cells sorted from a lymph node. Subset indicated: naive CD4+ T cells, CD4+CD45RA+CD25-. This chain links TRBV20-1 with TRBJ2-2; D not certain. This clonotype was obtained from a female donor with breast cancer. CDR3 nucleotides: TGCAGTGCTAGAAGCATCCCGGGTACAACCGGGGAGCTGTTTTTT. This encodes CSARSIPGTTGELFF.